A selection of T cell receptor beta chains follows, all from one sample in a study of CD8+CD57+ T cells in acquired aplastic anemia. Each CDR3 protein gets one entry after TCRdb re-called the reads with MiXCR. This sample carries 40,000 to 50,000 distinct CDR3 sequences, about 78% of them seen once, and the ten largest clones take around 31%. The sequenced sample was sorted CD4+, CD8+, or CD8+CD57+ T cells (not recorded which) from PBMCs. All receptors derive from a human donor in good health, serving as a control. Each CDR3 is given with its conserved first and last residue. D genes are given only for firm matches. Size is omitted from some rows. Given values are once, few, many or a class for expanded clones.

d_call j_call clone_size v_call cdr3_aa cdr3_nt
TRBD2 TRBJ2-3 NA TRBV20-1 CSARGAGGRTDTQYF TGCAGTGCCCGGGGAGCGGGGGGCCGCACAGATACGCAGTATTTT
NA TRBJ2-1 NA TRBV7-2 CASSFTSEQFF TGTGCCAGCAGCTTCACGAGTGAGCAGTTCTTC
NA TRBJ2-7 medium-sized TRBV20-1 CSARLLSRSSYEQYF TGCAGTGCTAGGCTCTTAAGCCGGAGCTCCTACGAGCAGTACTTC
NA TRBJ2-5 once TRBV7-7 CASRTAGTQYF TGTGCCAGCAGGACAGCGGGGACCCAGTACTTC
NA TRBJ2-3 medium-sized TRBV6-1 CASSDGTASTDTQYF TGTGCCAGCAGTGACGGGACGGCCAGCACAGATACGCAGTATTTT
NA TRBJ1-1 few TRBV5-1 CASSLGSRGPTGTEAFF TGCGCCAGCAGCTTGGGTTCCAGGGGTCCGACAGGCACTGAAGCTTTCTTT
NA TRBJ2-7 NA TRBV12-3/TRBV12-4 CASSLGQASYEQYF TGTGCCAGCAGTTTAGGACAGGCCTCCTACGAGCAGTACTTC
NA TRBJ2-7 few TRBV2 CASSGGEQYF TGTGCCAGCAGTGGGGGCGAGCAGTACTTC
NA TRBJ2-1 NA TRBV11-1 CASSLGSGSYNEQFF TGTGCCAGCAGCTTGGGGAGCGGCTCCTACAATGAGCAGTTCTTC
TRBD1 TRBJ2-5 NA TRBV7-9 CASSSSNRGPKETQYF TGTGCCAGCAGCTCCTCGAACAGGGGGCCCAAGGAGACCCAGTACTTC